The 9 T cell receptor beta chains reported below all come from one sample, sequenced in a study of CD8 T cells in ankylosing spondylitis. TCRdb re-derived calls from the 5' RACE reads in MiXCR, one entry per CDR3 protein. The sample lists 200,000 to 300,000 distinct CDR3 sequences, over 9.5% occurring once. The sequenced sample consisted of blood, either unsorted or a sorted T cell fraction (not recorded which). The source of these receptors is a male donor with ankylosing spondylitis or in good health (not recorded which).

This clonotype showed up many times. The gene calls are TRBV5-6 and TRBJ1-2, with a weak D call TRBD1 (6 bases). The length of the CDR3 is 14 residues. V was pared by 0 bases and J by 2 bases, with 8 bases between. Germline assignment: CDR1 SGHDT and CDR2 YYEEEE. The CDR3: CASSLVDRNYGYTF. CDR3 DNA sequence: TGTGCCAGCAGCTTGGTAGACAGGAACTATGGCTACACCTTC.

Ten or more counts support this clonotype. The gene calls are TRBV12-3 or TRBV12-4 and TRBJ2-2, with a weak D call TRBD2 (7 bases). CDR3 length: 16 amino acids. The germline V and J ends were trimmed by 8 bases and 4 bases, with 20 bases remaining between them. This CDR3 reads CASLTRGGAGTGELFF. The CDR3 nucleotides are TGTGCCAGCCTCACGCGAGGGGGGGCCGGCACCGGGGAGCTGTTTTTT.

In this sample, this clonotype turned up many times. V is TRBV4-2 and J is TRBJ2-1; 7 bases fit TRBD2. V lost 8 bases, J lost 7 bases, and 14 bases stayed unmatched. Germline values: CDR1 LGHNA, CDR2 YNFKEQ. The CDR3 totals 15 residues. CDR3 in amino acids: CASSNLAGGGNEQFF. The CDR3 DNA reads TGTGCCAGCTCGAACTTAGCGGGTGGGGGGAATGAGCAGTTCTTC.

In its sample, this clonotype was seen many times. The CDR3 bases are TGCGCCAGCAGCTTGTCCGCTAACTATGGCTACACCTTC. It yields the protein CASSLSANYGYTF. The chain combines TRBV5-1 with TRBJ1-2; D ambiguous. CDR3 size: 13 residues. The V end lost 1 base, the J end lost 0 bases, and 4 bases lay between the germline ends. CDR1 is SGHRS and CDR2 is YFSETQ in the germline V gene. The whole variable domain, remainder taken from reference TRBV5-1 and TRBJ1-2, is KAGVTQTPRYLIKTRGQQVTLSCSPISGHRSVSWYQQTPGQGLQFLFEYFSETQRNKGNFPGRFSGRQFSNSRSEMNVSTLELGDSALYLCASSLSANYGYTFGSGTRLTVV.

There are many counts of this clonotype. V is TRBV5-1 and J is TRBJ2-1, with D unclear. The CDR3 is 15 residues long. CDR1 and CDR2 from the germline V gene are SGHRS and YFSETQ. Trimming took off 0 bases at V and 8 bases at J, with 15 bases between the two ends. The CDR3 nucleotides are TGCGCCAGCAGCTTGGCAACAGCAAGATACGATGAGCAGTTCTTC. Residues: CASSLATARYDEQFF.

This clonotype has ten or more counts. The rearrangement uses TRBV2 and TRBJ2-1; TRBD2 is a possible D gene (6 bases). Germline V gene lookup returns CDR1 SNHLY and CDR2 FYNNEI. Trimming shortened V by 7 bases and J by 9 bases, and 16 bases separated the two germline ends. This CDR3 is built from 13 residues. CDR3 nucleotides: TGTGCCAGCATTAGGAGGGAGGCTCTTGAGCAGTTCTTC. Translation gives CASIRREALEQFF.

This clonotype was picked up many times. The rearrangement links TRBV20-1 to TRBJ2-5, with D unclear. V lost 6 bases and J lost 0, with 17 bases in between. Germline CDR1 reads DFQATT; CDR2 reads SNEGSKA (reference sequence). The CDR3 contains 15 residues. In DNA form, the CDR3 reads TGCAGTGCCCGAAAAGCCCCATTATACCAAGAGACCCAGTACTTC. This encodes CSARKAPLYQETQYF.

This clonotype came up a few times. This chain links TRBV6-1 with TRBJ2-3; maybe TRBD2 (7 bases). This CDR3 region has 17 residues. Trimming stripped 5 bases from V and 2 bases from J, with 20 bases between. Per germline, CDR1 MNHNS and CDR2 SASEGT. The CDR3 region has the DNA TGTGCCAGCAGTCCTAATACGGGGGGACATACCACAGATACGCAGTATTTT. It codes for CASSPNTGGHTTDTQYF.

This clonotype was counted a few times. The V gene is TRBV7-7, the J gene TRBJ2-1; TRBD2 matches 11 bases. CDR3 size: 17 residues. CDR1 is SSHAT and CDR2 is FNYEAQ in the germline V gene (reference sequence). After removal of 5 bases from V and 9 bases from J, the junction contained 15 bases not matched to a gene. CDR3 bases: TGTGCCAGCAGCCCGCAGGGTGGTAGCGGGAGGGCCGGTGAGCAGTTCTTC. Its protein is CASSPQGGSGRAGEQFF.